The present entry profiles one T cell receptor (beta chain) with its context. Profiled with immunoSEQ multiplex PCR; TCRdb holds only in-frame clones, not every one. This table holds approximately 230,000 clones, approximately 82% found once. This entry is derived from a study of blood T cell repertoires in COVID-19. In the study overall: Specimens from acute and convalescent COVID-19 originated in the United States, Italy and Spain.

Two negative PCRs, clearance, or symptom resolution had been documented for recovered Cohort 3 donors. The CDR3 is made up of 11 amino acids. The germline CDR1 and CDR2 sequences are DFQATT and SNEGSKA (reference sequence). V lost 3 bases and J 6 bases, leaving 8 bases between the germline ends. The TCR originated in a man aged 40-49 years who had recovered from COVID-19. The genes are TRBV20-1 and TRBJ1-1; no definite D call. Sequencing was performed on PBMCs or T cells enriched from blood (not recorded which). CDR3 nucleotides: TGCAGTGCTAGCACGCGATCTGAAGCTTTCTTT. Translating gives CSASTRSEAFF.